This T cell receptor (beta chain) was profiled in a study of shared clonotypes between healthy human individuals. About the research overall: Every donor yielded three CD4 naive, three CD4 memory, two CD8 naive and one CD8 memory plate.

The material for each subset, its genomic DNA, was split evenly across several immunoSEQ plates. Measured with immunoSEQ multiplex PCR; TCRdb has only the in-frame clones, and not every one. The sample holds some 2,000,000 clones, approximately 95% seen once. In regard to this clone: Its antigen is still unknown.

The V segment lost 4 bases and the J segment 0 bases; nucleotides outside the gene matches: 9. Germline CDR1 reads SGHNT; CDR2 reads YYREEE (reference sequence). This CDR3 has 17 residues. Study results and caveats: Sampling involved blood alone; tissue repertoires likely differ.

The sequence was obtained from a man in his late teens or twenties in good health. Sequencing was performed on naive CD4+ T cells sorted from blood. Documented subset: CD45RA+ positively selected. The J gene is TRBJ1-3, the V gene TRBV5-4; 8 bases map to TRBD1. CDR3 bases: TGTGCCAGCAGCATGACAGGGGTCCAACTCTCTGGAAACACCATATATTTT. Translated: CASSMTGVQLSGNTIYF.